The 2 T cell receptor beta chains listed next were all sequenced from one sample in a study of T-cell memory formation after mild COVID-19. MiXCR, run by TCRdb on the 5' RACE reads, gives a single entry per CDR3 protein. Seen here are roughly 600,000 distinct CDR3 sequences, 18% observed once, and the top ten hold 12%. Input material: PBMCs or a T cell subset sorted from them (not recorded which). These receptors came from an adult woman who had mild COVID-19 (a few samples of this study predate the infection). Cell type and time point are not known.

In DNA form, the CDR3 reads TGTGCCAGCAGCTTAATGGCTACTAGCACAGATACGCAGTATTTT. The encoded protein is CASSLMATSTDTQYF. This chain links TRBV7-6 with TRBJ2-3; no firm D call. Germline CDR1 and CDR2: SGHVS and FNYEAQ. The V end lost 2 bases, the J end lost 0 bases, and 9 bases lay between the germline ends. CDR3 length: 15 amino acids.

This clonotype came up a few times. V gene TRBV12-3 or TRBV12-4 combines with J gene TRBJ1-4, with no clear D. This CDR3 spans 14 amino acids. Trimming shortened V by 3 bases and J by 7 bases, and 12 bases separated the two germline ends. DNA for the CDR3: TGTGCCAGCAGTTTCCGGGGTGGAGGTGAAAAACTGTTTTTT. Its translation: CASSFRGGGEKLFF.